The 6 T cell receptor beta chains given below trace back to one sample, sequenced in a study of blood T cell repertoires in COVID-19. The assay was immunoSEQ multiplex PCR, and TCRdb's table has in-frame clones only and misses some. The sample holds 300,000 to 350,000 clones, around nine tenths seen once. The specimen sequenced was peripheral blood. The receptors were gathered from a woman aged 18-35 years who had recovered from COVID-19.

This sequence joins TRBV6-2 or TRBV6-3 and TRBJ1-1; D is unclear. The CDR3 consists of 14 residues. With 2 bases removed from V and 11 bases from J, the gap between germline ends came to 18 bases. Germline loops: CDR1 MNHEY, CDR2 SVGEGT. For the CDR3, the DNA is TGTGCCAGCAGTTACGTGGGAGGGCCGATGAGGGCTTTCTTT. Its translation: CASSYVGGPMRAFF.

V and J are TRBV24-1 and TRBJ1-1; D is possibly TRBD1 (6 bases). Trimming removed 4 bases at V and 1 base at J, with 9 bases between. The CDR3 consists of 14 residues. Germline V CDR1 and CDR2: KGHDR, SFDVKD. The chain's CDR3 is CATSDRGRNTEAFF. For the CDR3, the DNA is TGTGCCACCAGTGACAGGGGACGGAACACTGAAGCTTTCTTT.

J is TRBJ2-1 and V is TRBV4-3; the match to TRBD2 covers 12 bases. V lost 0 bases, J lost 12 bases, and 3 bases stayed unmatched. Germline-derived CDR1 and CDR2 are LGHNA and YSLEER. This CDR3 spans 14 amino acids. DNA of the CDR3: TGCGCCAGCAGCCAAGAGCCGACTAGCGGGAGGCAGTTCTTC. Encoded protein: CASSQEPTSGRQFF.

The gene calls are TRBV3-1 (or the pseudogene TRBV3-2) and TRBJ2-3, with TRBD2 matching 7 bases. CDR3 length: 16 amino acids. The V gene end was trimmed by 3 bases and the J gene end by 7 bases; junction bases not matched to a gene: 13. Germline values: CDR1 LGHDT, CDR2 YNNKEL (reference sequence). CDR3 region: CASSQFSGLRGNTQYF. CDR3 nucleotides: TGTGCCAGCAGCCAGTTCTCGGGACTACGTGGGAATACGCAGTATTTT.

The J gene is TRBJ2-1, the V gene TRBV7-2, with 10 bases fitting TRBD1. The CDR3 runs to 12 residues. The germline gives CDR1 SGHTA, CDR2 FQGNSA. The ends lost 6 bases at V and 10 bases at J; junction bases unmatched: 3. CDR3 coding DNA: TGTGCCAGCAGATGGACAGGGGGAGAGCAGTTCTTC. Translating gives CASRWTGGEQFF.

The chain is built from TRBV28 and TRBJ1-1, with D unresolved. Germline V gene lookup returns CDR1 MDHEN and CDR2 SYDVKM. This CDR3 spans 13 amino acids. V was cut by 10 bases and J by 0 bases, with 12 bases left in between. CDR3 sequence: CATLLNMNTEAFF. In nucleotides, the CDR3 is TGTGCCACCCTACTAAATATGAACACTGAAGCTTTCTTT.